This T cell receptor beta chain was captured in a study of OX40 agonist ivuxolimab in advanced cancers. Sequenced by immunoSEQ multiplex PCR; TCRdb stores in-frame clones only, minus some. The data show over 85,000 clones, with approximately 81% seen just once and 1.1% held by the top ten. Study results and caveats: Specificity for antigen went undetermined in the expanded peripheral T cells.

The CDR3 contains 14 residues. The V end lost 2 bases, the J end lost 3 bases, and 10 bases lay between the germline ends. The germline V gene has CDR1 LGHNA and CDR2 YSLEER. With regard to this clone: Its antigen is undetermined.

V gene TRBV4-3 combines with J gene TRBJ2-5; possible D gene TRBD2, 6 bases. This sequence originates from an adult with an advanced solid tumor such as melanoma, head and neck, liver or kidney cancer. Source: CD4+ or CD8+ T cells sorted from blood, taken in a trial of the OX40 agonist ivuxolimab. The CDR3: CASSQKGGEETQYF. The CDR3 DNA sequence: TGCGCCAGCAGCCAAAAAGGAGGGGAAGAGACCCAGTACTTC.